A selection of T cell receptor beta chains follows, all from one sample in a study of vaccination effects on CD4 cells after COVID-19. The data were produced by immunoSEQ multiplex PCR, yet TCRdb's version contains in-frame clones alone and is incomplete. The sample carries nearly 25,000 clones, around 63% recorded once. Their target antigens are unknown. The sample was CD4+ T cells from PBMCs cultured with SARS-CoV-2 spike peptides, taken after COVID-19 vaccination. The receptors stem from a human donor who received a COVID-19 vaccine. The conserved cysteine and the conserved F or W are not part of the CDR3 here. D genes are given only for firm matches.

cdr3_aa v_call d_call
ASSVFLTGSYEQY TRBV10-2 -
ATSNRGQETQY TRBV15 TRBD1
ASSVEEGAISTAF TRBV6-4 TRBD1
ASSQVGGTGVTTNYGYT TRBV4-1 TRBD1
ASSQAGGPNTEAF TRBV3-1/TRBV3-2 -
ASSLSSGGNLAKNIQY TRBV11-2 TRBD2
ASSLGQGTYNEQF TRBV5-1 -
ATRQGSTGELF TRBV10-3 TRBD1
ASSKVASGGAYEQY TRBV21-1 -
ASSQGLGGRPYNEQF TRBV4-1 TRBD2
ASSIGTGGGEKLF TRBV6-6 TRBD1
ATSDPDRGPLTDNEQF TRBV24-1 TRBD1
ASSKRQGDNSPLH TRBV21-1 -
ASSPERGRETQY TRBV5-1 TRBD2
ASSSTGDTQY TRBV7-9 -
ASSLNRGDTEAF TRBV27 TRBD1
SVPKLNQPQH TRBV29-1 -
ASSRPEGTEAF TRBV4-1 -
ASSYQGGWETQY TRBV6-5 -
ATSDSGWGGLETQY TRBV24-1 TRBD2
ASSWQGSGNTIY TRBV5-5 -
ASSPLAGVGKNIQY TRBV18 TRBD2
ASSVQGNGDTQY TRBV11-2 TRBD1
ASVDRVESPLH TRBV2 TRBD1
ASSLSHGDTGELF TRBV27 -
ASSLYGSTGNTIY TRBV27 -
ASSFPGLRYNEQF TRBV7-9 TRBD2
ASSLGDREGETQY TRBV5-1 TRBD1
ASSFFPGEQETQY TRBV5-1 -
ASSEGSNYEQY TRBV10-1 -
ASSEAPDSSYEQY TRBV6-1 -
ASSMPQGDTQY TRBV19 -
SASGSTDTQY TRBV20-1 -
ASSLTGSGNTIY TRBV4-1 -
ASTSEDLAGPRV TRBV5-1 -
ASSKRSTDTQY TRBV2 -
AWSGLRFRGTNEKLF TRBV30 -
ASSLTSGGDIQY TRBV18 TRBD2
TIQSFGYGYT TRBV29-1 -
ASSQVFGQGDEKLF TRBV3-1/TRBV3-2 TRBD1
ASRSGQTYGYT TRBV7-2 -
ASSQVELAGGNDEQF TRBV4-1 TRBD2
ASSLGGTSGNNEQF TRBV5-1 TRBD2
ASSQGGTSGQETQY TRBV3-1/TRBV3-2 TRBD2
ASSIRQGDGYT TRBV19 TRBD1
ASGTGQAINYGYT TRBV5-1 TRBD1
ASSALAGTIYGYT TRBV25-1 -
ASSSPSSGSTGELF TRBV19 TRBD2
ASSAQGTEAF TRBV9 -
AISESGPGGNTGELF TRBV10-3 TRBD2
ASTRDRDGYT TRBV12-3/TRBV12-4 -
ASSLGPASNEQF TRBV5-1 -
ASSLTWGAEAF TRBV18 -
ASSPRVSGTSGPYEQY TRBV7-8 TRBD2